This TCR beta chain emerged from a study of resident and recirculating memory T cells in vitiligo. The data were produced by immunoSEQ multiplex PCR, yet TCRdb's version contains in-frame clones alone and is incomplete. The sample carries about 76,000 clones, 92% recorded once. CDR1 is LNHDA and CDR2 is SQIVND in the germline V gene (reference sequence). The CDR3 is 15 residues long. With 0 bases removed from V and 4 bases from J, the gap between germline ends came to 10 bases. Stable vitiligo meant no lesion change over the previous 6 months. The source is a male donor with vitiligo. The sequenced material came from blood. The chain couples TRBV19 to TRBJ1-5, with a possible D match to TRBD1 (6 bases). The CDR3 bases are TGTGCCAGTAGTATAGATTCGACAGGAAATCAGCCCCAGCATTTT. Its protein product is CASSIDSTGNQPQHF.